Listed below are T cell receptor beta chains from one sample, sequenced in a study of cytomegalovirus exposure and HLA in healthy donors. Measured with immunoSEQ multiplex PCR; TCRdb has only the in-frame clones, and not every one. The table shows 100,000 or so clones, with about 81% occurring only once. Material for sequencing was PBMCs. Every receptor here comes from a man between 35 and 55 years old in good health and CMV-seronegative. The CDR3 runs from the conserved cysteine through the conserved F or W. Each record gives: V gene, J gene, clone size, D gene, CDR3 protein, CDR3 DNA. A D gene is named only where the DNA matches it firmly. Only some rows state a clone size, as once, few, many or a class for expanded clones.

>TRBV7-9|TRBJ1-5|.|.
CASGPDSYSNQPQHF
TGTGCCAGCGGACCGGACAGCTATAGCAATCAGCCCCAGCATTTT
>TRBV5-6|TRBJ1-6|few|.
CASSGDLFSPLHF
TGTGCCAGCAGCGGGGACTTATTTTCACCCCTCCACTTT
>TRBV19|TRBJ2-1|.|TRBD1
CASRRDRGRHNEQFF
TGTGCCAGTAGGAGGGACAGGGGGCGTCACAATGAGCAGTTCTTC
>TRBV5-4|TRBJ2-1|.|TRBD1
CASSSRDRDNEQFF
TGTGCCAGCAGCTCCCGGGACAGGGACAATGAGCAGTTCTTC
>TRBV6-6|TRBJ1-5|.|.
CASSSQQGNNQPQHF
TGTGCCAGCAGTTCCCAACAGGGTAACAATCAGCCCCAGCATTTT
>TRBV19|TRBJ1-1|.|.
CASSKSSTEAFF
TGTGCCAGTAGTAAGAGTTCAACTGAAGCTTTCTTT
>TRBV7-2|TRBJ1-5|.|TRBD1
CASSPLGQNNQPQHF
TGTGCCAGCAGCCCTTTGGGACAGAACAATCAGCCCCAGCATTTT
>TRBV6-5|TRBJ2-2|.|.
CASSYSGGNTGELFF
TGTGCCAGCAGTTACTCTGGAGGGAACACCGGGGAGCTGTTTTTT
>TRBV11-3|TRBJ2-1|.|.
CASSLTRGSYNEQFF
TGTGCCAGCAGCCTCACTAGAGGCTCCTACAATGAGCAGTTCTTC
>TRBV19|TRBJ1-5|.|.
CASSMGGFGNQPQHF
TGTGCCAGTAGTATGGGAGGGTTTGGCAATCAGCCCCAGCATTTT
>TRBV4-1|TRBJ1-5|few|.
CASSQLPYRVINQPQHF
TGCGCCAGCAGCCAACTACCCTACAGGGTTATTAATCAGCCCCAGCATTTT
>TRBV5-1|TRBJ2-5|.|.
CASRLGQQQETQYF
TGCGCCAGCAGGTTAGGACAGCAACAAGAGACCCAGTACTTC
>TRBV28|TRBJ1-6|.|.
CASSLDVASGNSPLHF
TGTGCCAGCAGTTTAGATGTGGCAAGTGGCAATTCACCCCTCCACTTT
>TRBV11-2|TRBJ1-6|.|.
CASSLVVGSSSPLHF
TGTGCCAGCAGCTTAGTTGTGGGGAGCTCTTCACCCCTCCACTTT
>TRBV9|TRBJ2-3|.|.
CASSALGVGTQYF
TGTGCCAGCAGCGCCCTAGGGGTGGGTACGCAGTATTTT
>TRBV7-2|TRBJ2-3|once|.
CASSLVARGQYF
TGTGCCAGCAGCTTAGTAGCGCGGGGGCAGTATTTT
>TRBV5-1|TRBJ1-1|.|.
CASSLDFRADTEAFF
TGCGCCAGCAGCTTGGATTTCAGGGCTGACACTGAAGCTTTCTTT
>TRBV21-1|TRBJ2-3|few|.
CASSKPDRGKFTDTQYF
TGTGCCAGCAGCAAACCGGACAGGGGGAAATTCACAGATACGCAGTATTTT
>TRBV27|TRBJ1-6|.|TRBD1
CASSGGQGGTYNSPLHF
TGTGCCAGCAGTGGGGGACAGGGGGGAACCTATAATTCACCCCTCCACTTT
>TRBV5-1|TRBJ1-6|.|TRBD1
CASSREGQGGSPLHF
TGCGCCAGCAGCAGAGAAGGACAGGGAGGCTCACCCCTCCACTTT
>TRBV5-1|TRBJ2-1|.|TRBD1
CASRDRVTSNEQFF
TGCGCCAGCCGGGACAGGGTCACTTCCAATGAGCAGTTCTTC
>TRBV14|TRBJ2-2|few|.
CASRPAWSPNTGELFF
TGTGCCAGCAGGCCCGCGTGGTCCCCGAACACCGGGGAGCTGTTTTTT
>TRBV30|TRBJ1-2|.|.
CAWSQTRGQIYGYTF
TGTGCCTGGAGTCAGACCCGAGGACAGATCTATGGCTACACCTTC
>TRBV28|TRBJ1-5|.|.
CASSLSQGRQPQHF
TGTGCCAGCAGTTTATCCCAGGGAAGACAGCCCCAGCATTTT
>TRBV5-1|TRBJ2-4|.|TRBD1
CASSPRDRRDIQYF
TGCGCCAGCAGCCCCCGGGACAGGAGGGACATTCAGTACTTC
>TRBV10-3|TRBJ1-2|once|.
CAIRYLGDTDGYTF
TGTGCCATCAGGTACTTAGGGGACACGGATGGCTACACCTTC
>TRBV5-1|TRBJ2-1|.|.
CASSLLSADYNEQFF
TGCGCCAGCAGCTTGCTCAGCGCCGACTACAATGAGCAGTTCTTC
>TRBV11-1|TRBJ2-2|.|TRBD1
CASSPRTGSTGELFF
TGTGCCAGCAGCCCACGGACAGGGAGTACTGGGGAGCTGTTTTTT
>TRBV5-6|TRBJ2-3|.|TRBD2
CASSLRTSVNTQYF
TGTGCCAGCAGCTTAAGGACTAGCGTGAATACGCAGTATTTT
>TRBV5-1|TRBJ2-1|.|TRBD2
CASSPLAGGTYNEQFF
TGCGCCAGCAGCCCATTAGCGGGGGGGACATACAATGAGCAGTTCTTC
>TRBV6-1|TRBJ2-5|few|.
CASIFDSPYETQYF
TGTGCCAGCATATTCGATAGCCCATATGAGACCCAGTACTTC
>TRBV4-1|TRBJ2-1|.|TRBD2
CASRGLAGGPNPCEQFF
TGCGCCAGCAGGGGACTAGCGGGGGGACCTAACCCATGTGAGCAGTTCTTC
>TRBV7-9|TRBJ2-7|.|.
CASSLGQGNTVEQYF
TGTGCCAGCAGCTTAGGTCAGGGAAATACAGTAGAGCAGTACTTC
>TRBV9|TRBJ2-7|.|.
CASSVGHPYEQYF
TGTGCCAGCAGCGTAGGACACCCCTACGAGCAGTACTTC
>TRBV29-1|TRBJ2-5|.|.
CSVDRFSQQETQYF
TGCAGCGTTGATAGGTTTAGCCAACAAGAGACCCAGTACTTC
>TRBV5-6|TRBJ1-1|.|TRBD1
CASSTVERTGSNTEAFF
TGTGCCAGCAGCACAGTGGAACGGACAGGGTCGAACACTGAAGCTTTCTTT
>TRBV7-2|TRBJ1-1|few|.
CASSLAGGLGTEAFF
TGTGCCAGCAGCTTAGCGGGGGGGCTGGGCACTGAAGCTTTCTTT
>TRBV18|TRBJ2-3|.|TRBD1
CASSPQQGALRRWDTDTQYF
TGTGCCAGCTCACCACAACAGGGGGCATTAAGGAGGTGGGACACAGATACGCAGTATTTT
>TRBV19|TRBJ2-7|.|.
CASSIIWDNSYEQYF
TGTGCCAGTAGTATAATTTGGGACAATTCCTACGAGCAGTACTTC
>TRBV6-1|TRBJ2-1|.|.
CASSEGGGYPEQFF
TGTGCCAGCAGTGAAGGTGGCGGATATCCCGAGCAGTTCTTC
>TRBV19|TRBJ1-5|.|.
CASSMTSTKSNQPQHF
TGTGCCAGTAGTATGACCTCTACTAAAAGCAATCAGCCCCAGCATTTT
>TRBV9|TRBJ2-2|.|.
CASSARDNYGELFF
TGTGCCAGCAGCGCCAGGGACAACTACGGGGAGCTGTTTTTT
>TRBV6-4|TRBJ2-2|.|.
CASRGLNTGELFF
TGTGCCAGCAGAGGACTCAACACCGGGGAGCTGTTTTTT
>TRBV27|TRBJ2-1|.|TRBD2
CASRRGTRGNEQFF
TGTGCCAGCAGACGGGGGACTAGGGGGAATGAGCAGTTCTTC
>TRBV19|TRBJ2-7|.|TRBD1
CASSFETGGPNEQYF
TGTGCCAGTAGTTTCGAGACAGGGGGGCCCAACGAGCAGTACTTC
>TRBV6-5|TRBJ1-1|.|.
CASGPSITEAFF
TGTGCCAGCGGCCCCTCCATCACTGAAGCTTTCTTT
>TRBV11-1|TRBJ2-5|.|.
CASSLAGDGTQYF
TGTGCCAGCAGCTTAGCAGGGGATGGGACCCAGTACTTC
>TRBV6-5|TRBJ2-7|few|TRBD2
CASRRLAGPYEQYF
TGTGCCAGCAGACGCCTAGCGGGGCCTTACGAGCAGTACTTC
>TRBV19|TRBJ1-5|.|TRBD1
CASSYRTGINQPQHF
TGTGCCAGTAGTTACCGGACAGGGATCAATCAGCCCCAGCATTTT
>TRBV10-3|TRBJ1-1|.|.
CAITPREENTEAFF
TGTGCCATAACTCCCAGGGAGGAGAACACTGAAGCTTTCTTT
>TRBV29-1|TRBJ1-5|.|TRBD1
CSVAGTGGIYSNQPQHF
TGCAGCGTTGCCGGGACAGGGGGAATCTATAGCAATCAGCCCCAGCATTTT
>TRBV9|TRBJ1-2|.|.
CASSSSTRGKEFYGYTF
TGTGCCAGCAGCTCGAGTACCAGGGGAAAGGAGTTCTATGGCTACACCTTC
>TRBV6-6|TRBJ2-3|once|.
CASSYWLSSTDTQYF
TGTGCCAGCAGTTACTGGCTTTCTAGCACAGATACGCAGTATTTT
>TRBV4-2|TRBJ2-2|.|TRBD1
CASSQGQGLNTGELFF
TGTGCCAGCAGCCAAGGACAGGGATTAAACACCGGGGAGCTGTTTTTT